This T cell receptor beta chain was obtained from a study of shared clonotypes between healthy human individuals. Points from the study as a whole: Among a handful of donors, roughly 5% of naive CD4 clonotypes were found in common.

CDR1 is MDHEN, CDR2 SYDVKM, per germline. The CDR3 consists of 14 residues. Between the trimmed V and J ends, which lost 6 bases and 7 bases, there was a span of 13 bases. Produced via immunoSEQ multiplex PCR; TCRdb's table is partial and in-frame only. Here the sample spans about 2 million clones, about 95% being singletons. Terminally differentiated effector memory CD45RA+ cells were left out of the naive CD8 fraction, which was CD45RO-negative and positively selected for CCR7. As to this clone: What it binds is unknown.

The receptor comes from a man younger than 35 in good health. The sequencing input was naive CD8+ T cells sorted from blood. The chain recombines TRBV28 with TRBJ1-6; maybe TRBD1 (6 bases). The CDR3 reads CASRTTGENSPLHF. CDR3 nucleotides: TGTGCCAGCAGGACGACAGGCGAAAATTCACCCCTCCACTTT.